This T cell receptor beta chain was obtained from a study of shared clonotypes between healthy human individuals. Study as a whole: Aged 18 to 49, the donors were a couple of women and three men.

In its sample, this clone was seen once. Antigen specificity is unknown. Positively selected for CCR7, the CD45RO-negative cells used as naive CD8 cells excluded terminally differentiated effector memory CD45RA+ cells. Each sample came from a Caucasian adult donor living in Nashville, Tennessee. V was trimmed by 6 bases and J by 0 bases, leaving 15 bases between them. The CDR3 has 16 residues. Looked up from germline, CDR1 is MDHEN and CDR2 is SYDVKM. Study-wide points: Against clonotypes common to all four donors, non-shared ones had lower generation probabilities. The sole specimen, blood, was sampled, and tissue repertoires likely differ.

The protocol was immunoSEQ multiplex PCR, while the TCRdb copy is restricted to in-frame clones and leaves out a portion. Of hundreds of thousands of clones in the sample, about 91% were seen once. The receptor comes from a young man in good health. Sequencing input: naive CD8+ T cells sorted from blood. The chain has TRBV28 and TRBJ1-5; D unclear. CDR3 residues: CASRIYSGISNQPQHF. The DNA of the CDR3 is TGTGCCAGCAGGATTTATTCAGGAATTAGCAATCAGCCCCAGCATTTT. The full variable domain, its missing parts supplied by reference TRBV28 and TRBJ1-5, is DVKVTQSSRYLVKRTGEKVFLECVQDMDHENMFWYRQDPGLGLRLIYFSYDVKMKEKGDIPEGYSVSREKKERFSLILESASTNQTSMYLCASRIYSGISNQPQHFGDGTRLSIL.